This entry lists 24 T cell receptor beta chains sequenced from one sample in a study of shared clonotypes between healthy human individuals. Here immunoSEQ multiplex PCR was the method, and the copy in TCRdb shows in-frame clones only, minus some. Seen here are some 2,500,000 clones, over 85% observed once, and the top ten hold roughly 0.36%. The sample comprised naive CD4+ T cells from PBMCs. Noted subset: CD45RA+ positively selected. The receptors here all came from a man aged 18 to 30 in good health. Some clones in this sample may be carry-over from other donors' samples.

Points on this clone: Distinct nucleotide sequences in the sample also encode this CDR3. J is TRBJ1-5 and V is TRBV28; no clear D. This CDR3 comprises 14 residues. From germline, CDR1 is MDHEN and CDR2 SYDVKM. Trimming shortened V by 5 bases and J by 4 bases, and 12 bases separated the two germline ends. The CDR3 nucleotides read TGTGCCAGCAGTCCCGCGGGAGGGAATCAGCCCCAGCATTTT. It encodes CASSPAGGNQPQHF.

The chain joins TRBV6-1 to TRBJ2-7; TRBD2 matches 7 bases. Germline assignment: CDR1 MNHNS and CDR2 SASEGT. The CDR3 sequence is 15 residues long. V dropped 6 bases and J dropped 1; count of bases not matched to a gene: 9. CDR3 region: CASSGGSGWSYEQYF. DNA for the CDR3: TGTGCCAGCAGCGGTGGTAGCGGGTGGTCCTACGAGCAGTACTTC.

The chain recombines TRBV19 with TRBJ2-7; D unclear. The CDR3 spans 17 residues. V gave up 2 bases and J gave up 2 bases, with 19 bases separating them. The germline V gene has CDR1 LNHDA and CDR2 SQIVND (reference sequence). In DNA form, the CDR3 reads TGTGCCAGTAGTATACGTCCTGGCGGCCCTGGCCCCTACGAGCAGTACTTC. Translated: CASSIRPGGPGPYEQYF.

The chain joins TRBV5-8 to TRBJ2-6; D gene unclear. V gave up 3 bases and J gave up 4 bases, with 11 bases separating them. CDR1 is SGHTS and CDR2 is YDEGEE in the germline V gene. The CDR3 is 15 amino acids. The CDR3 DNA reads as TGTGCCAGCAGCTCGTATGGGATCGGGGCCAACGTCCTGACTTTC. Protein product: CASSSYGIGANVLTF.

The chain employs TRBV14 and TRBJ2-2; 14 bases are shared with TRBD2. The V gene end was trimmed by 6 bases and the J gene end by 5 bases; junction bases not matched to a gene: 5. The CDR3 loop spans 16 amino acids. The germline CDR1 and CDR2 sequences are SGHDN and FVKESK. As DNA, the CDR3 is TGTGCCAGCAGACTAGGGACTAGCGGGAGTACCGGGGAGCTGTTTTTT. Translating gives CASRLGTSGSTGELFF.

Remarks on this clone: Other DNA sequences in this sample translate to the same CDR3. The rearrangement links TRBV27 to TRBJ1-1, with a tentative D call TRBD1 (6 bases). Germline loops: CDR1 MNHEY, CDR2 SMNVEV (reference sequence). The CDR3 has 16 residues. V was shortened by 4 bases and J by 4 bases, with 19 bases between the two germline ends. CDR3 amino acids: CASSSPRGRGGTEAFF. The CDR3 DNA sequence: TGTGCCAGCAGTTCGCCCAGGGGTAGAGGTGGCACTGAAGCTTTCTTT.

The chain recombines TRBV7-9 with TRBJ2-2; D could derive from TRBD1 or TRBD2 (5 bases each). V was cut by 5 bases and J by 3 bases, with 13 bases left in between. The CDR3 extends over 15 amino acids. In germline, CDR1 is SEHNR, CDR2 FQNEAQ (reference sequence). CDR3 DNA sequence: TGTGCCAGCAGCCCCCCGGGGCCCTACACCGGGGAGCTGTTTTTT. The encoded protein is CASSPPGPYTGELFF.

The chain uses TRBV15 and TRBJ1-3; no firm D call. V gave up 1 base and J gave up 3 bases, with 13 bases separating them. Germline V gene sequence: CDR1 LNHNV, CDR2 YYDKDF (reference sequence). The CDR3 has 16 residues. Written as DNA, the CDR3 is TGTGCCACCAGCAGAGGCCGGGAAACGTTTGGAAACACCATATATTTT. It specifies CATSRGRETFGNTIYF.

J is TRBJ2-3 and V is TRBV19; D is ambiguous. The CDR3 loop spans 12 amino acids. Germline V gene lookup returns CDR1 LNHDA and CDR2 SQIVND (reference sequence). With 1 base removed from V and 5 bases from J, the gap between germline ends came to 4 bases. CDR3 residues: CASSIGRDTQYF. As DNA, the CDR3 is TGTGCCAGTAGTATAGGGAGAGATACGCAGTATTTT. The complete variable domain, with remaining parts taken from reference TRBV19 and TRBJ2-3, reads DGGITQSPKYLFRKEGQNVTLSCEQNLNHDAMYWYRQDPGQGLRLIYYSQIVNDFQKGDIAEGYSVSREKKESFPLTVTSAQKNPTAFYLCASSIGRDTQYFGPGTRLTVL.

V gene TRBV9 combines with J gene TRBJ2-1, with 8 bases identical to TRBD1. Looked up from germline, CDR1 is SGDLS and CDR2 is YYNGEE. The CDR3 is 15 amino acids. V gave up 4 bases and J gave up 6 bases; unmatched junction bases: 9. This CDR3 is CASSTRTGYLNEQFF. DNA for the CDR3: TGTGCCAGCAGCACCAGGACAGGGTATCTCAATGAGCAGTTCTTC.

The CDR3 region is CASSSGLLFNEQFF. The CDR3 DNA is TGTGCCAGCAGCTCGGGACTACTATTCAATGAGCAGTTCTTC. The chain carries TRBV11-2 and TRBJ2-1; 7 nucleotides match TRBD2. V gave up 4 bases and J gave up 6 bases; unmatched junction bases: 6. This CDR3 region has 14 residues. The germline CDR1 and CDR2 sequences are SGHAT and FQNNGV.

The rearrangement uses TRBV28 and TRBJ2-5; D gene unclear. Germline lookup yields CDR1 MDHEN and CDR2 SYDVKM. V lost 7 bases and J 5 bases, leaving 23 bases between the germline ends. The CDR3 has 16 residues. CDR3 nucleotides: TGTGCCAGCACCTTGGGGTGGGATACTGGGTCGGAGACCCAGTACTTC. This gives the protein CASTLGWDTGSETQYF.

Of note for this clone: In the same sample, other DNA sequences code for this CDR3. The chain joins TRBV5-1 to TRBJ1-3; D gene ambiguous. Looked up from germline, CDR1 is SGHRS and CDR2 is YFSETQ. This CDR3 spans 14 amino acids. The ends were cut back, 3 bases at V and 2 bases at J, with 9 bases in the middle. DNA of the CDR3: TGCGCCAGCAGCTCGGTACCTCCTGGAAACACCATATATTTT. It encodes CASSSVPPGNTIYF.

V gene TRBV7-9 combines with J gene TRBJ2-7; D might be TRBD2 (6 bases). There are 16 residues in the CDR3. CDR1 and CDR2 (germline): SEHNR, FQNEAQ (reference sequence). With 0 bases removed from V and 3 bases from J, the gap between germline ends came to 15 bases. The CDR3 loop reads CASSLAAGTLGYEQYF. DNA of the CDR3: TGTGCCAGCAGCTTAGCAGCAGGGACTTTGGGCTACGAGCAGTACTTC. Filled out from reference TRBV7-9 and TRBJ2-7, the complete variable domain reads DTGVSQNPRHKITKRGQNVTFRCDPISEHNRLYWYRQTLGQGPEFLTYFQNEAQLEKSRLLSDRFSAERPKGSFSTLEIQRTEQGDSAMYLCASSLAAGTLGYEQYFGPGTRLTVT.

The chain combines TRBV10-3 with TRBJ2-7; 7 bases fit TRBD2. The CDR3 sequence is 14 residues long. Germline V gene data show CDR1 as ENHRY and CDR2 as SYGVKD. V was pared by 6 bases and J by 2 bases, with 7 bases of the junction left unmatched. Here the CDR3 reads CAIREAGVAYEQYF. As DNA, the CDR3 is TGTGCCATCAGGGAGGCGGGAGTGGCCTACGAGCAGTACTTC.

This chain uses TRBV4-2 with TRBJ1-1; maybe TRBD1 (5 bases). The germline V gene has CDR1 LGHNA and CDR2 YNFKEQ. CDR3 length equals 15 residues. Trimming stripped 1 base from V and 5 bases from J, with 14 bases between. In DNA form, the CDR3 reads TGTGCCAGCAGCCAAGTGGGGATGCAGGGTACTGAAGCTTTCTTT. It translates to CASSQVGMQGTEAFF.

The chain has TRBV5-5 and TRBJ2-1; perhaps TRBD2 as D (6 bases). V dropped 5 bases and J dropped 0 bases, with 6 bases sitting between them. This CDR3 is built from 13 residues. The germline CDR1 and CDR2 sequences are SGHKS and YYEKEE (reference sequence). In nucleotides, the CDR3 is TGTGCCAGCAGGGAGGGCTCCTACAATGAGCAGTTCTTC. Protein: CASREGSYNEQFF.

The CDR3 loop is CASSLGRFGYTF. DNA of the CDR3: TGTGCCAGCAGCCTCGGGAGGTTCGGCTACACCTTC. The V and J genes are TRBV14 and TRBJ1-2; no clear D. The CDR3 runs to 12 residues. Deletions cut 4 bases from V and 8 bases from J, with 11 bases between. Germline CDR1 reads SGHDN; CDR2 reads FVKESK.

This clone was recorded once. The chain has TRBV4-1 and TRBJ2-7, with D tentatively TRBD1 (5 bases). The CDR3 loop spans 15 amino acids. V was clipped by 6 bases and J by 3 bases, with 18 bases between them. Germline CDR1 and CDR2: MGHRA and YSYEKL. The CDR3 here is CASRSILTEDYEQYF. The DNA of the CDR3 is TGCGCCAGCAGGTCTATTCTGACAGAGGACTACGAGCAGTACTTC.

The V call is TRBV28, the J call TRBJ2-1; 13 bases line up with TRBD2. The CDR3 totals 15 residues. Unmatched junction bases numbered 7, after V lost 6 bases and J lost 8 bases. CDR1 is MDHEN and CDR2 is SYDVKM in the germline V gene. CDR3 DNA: TGTGCCAGCAGGCTCGGGACTAGCGGGATTTATGAGCAGTTCTTC. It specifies CASRLGTSGIYEQFF.

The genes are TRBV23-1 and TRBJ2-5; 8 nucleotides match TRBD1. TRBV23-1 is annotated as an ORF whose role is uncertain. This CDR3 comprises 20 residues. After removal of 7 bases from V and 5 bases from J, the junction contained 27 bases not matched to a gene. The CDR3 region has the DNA TGCGCCAGCACCCCGACTCTGGACAGGGATAGTAAGGCCCGGGGGGAGACCCAGTACTTC. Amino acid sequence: CASTPTLDRDSKARGETQYF.

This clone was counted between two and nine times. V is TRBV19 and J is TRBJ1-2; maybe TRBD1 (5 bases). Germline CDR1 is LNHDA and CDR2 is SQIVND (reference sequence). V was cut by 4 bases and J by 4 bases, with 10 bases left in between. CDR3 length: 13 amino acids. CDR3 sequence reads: CASSTTAPYGYTF. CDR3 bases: TGTGCCAGTAGTACGACAGCTCCCTATGGCTACACCTTC.

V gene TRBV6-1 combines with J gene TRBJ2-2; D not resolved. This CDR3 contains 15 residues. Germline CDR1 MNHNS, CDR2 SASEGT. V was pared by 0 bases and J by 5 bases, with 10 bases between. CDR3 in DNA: TGTGCCAGCAGTGAAGCAGGCTGGAGAACCGGGGAGCTGTTTTTT. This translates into CASSEAGWRTGELFF.

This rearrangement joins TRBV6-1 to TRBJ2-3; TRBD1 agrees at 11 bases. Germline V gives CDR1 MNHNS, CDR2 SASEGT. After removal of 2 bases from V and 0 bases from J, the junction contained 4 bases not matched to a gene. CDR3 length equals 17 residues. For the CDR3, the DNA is TGTGCCAGCAGTGAATATCGGACAGGGGGCAGCACAGATACGCAGTATTTT. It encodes CASSEYRTGGSTDTQYF.